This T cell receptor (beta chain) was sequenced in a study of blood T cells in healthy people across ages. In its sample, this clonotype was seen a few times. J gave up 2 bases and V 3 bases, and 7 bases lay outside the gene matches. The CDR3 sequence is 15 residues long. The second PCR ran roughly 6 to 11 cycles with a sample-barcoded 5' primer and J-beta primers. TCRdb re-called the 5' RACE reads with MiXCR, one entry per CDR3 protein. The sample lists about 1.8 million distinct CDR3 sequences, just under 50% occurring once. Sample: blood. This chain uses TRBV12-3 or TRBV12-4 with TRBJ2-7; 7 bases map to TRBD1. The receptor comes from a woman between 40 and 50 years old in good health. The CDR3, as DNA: TGTGCCAGCAGTTTTCTAGGGGGCATACCCTACGAGCAGTACTTC. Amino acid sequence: CASSFLGGIPYEQYF.